The T cell receptor beta chain under discussion was sequenced for a study of blood T cells in healthy people across ages. In the study overall: About one barcoded beta molecule per two T cells was captured by template switching. Notes on the study in general: Strong correlation linked observed beta diversity and percent naive T cells.

For the second PCR, which ran for about 7 to 11 cycles, a sample-barcoded 5' primer and a J-beta primer mix were used. TCRdb processed the 5' RACE reads anew with MiXCR; each CDR3 protein has one entry. This table has some 860,000 distinct CDR3 sequences, about 56% appearing once. The CDR3 length is 13 residues. Trimming cost V 4 bases and J 0 bases, with 7 bases left between them. The germline V gene has CDR1 SGHRS and CDR2 YFSETQ. The amount of total RNA extracted per sample was at least 5.5 micrograms. This clonotype was found a few times. The antigen is unknown. The receptor's source is a man aged 40-55 years in good health. The rearrangement uses TRBV5-1 and TRBJ2-5; D call uncertain. Sequences were obtained from blood. The CDR3 DNA follows: TGCGCCAGCAGCACACGTTACCAAGAGACCCAGTACTTC. Its translation: CASSTRYQETQYF.